Listed below are T cell receptor beta chains from one sample, sequenced in a study of blood T cells in healthy people across ages. Via MiXCR, TCRdb re-called the 5' RACE reads, giving one row per CDR3 protein. The profile covers about 1,500,000 distinct CDR3 sequences, with 28% appearing a single time and around 7.7% taken by the ten largest. The specimen was blood. These receptors came from a woman in her thirties in good health. CDR3s include the opening cysteine and the closing phenylalanine or tryptophan. A D gene is named only where the DNA matches it firmly. Clone size is not always given. Where it is, it says once, few, many or a class for expanded clones.

J,V,D,size,CDR3,DNA
TRBJ1-4,TRBV5-1,.,few,CASSLAGRATNEKLFF,TGCGCCAGCAGCTTGGCCGGCAGGGCAACTAATGAAAAACTGTTTTTT
TRBJ2-1,TRBV10-3,TRBD2,few,CAISTGTNMGNNEQFF,TGTGCCATCAGTACCGGGACTAACATGGGGAACAATGAGCAGTTCTTC
TRBJ2-7,TRBV28,.,many,CASSPPGNYEQYF,TGTGCCAGCAGTCCTCCGGGGAACTACGAGCAGTACTTC
TRBJ2-5,TRBV20-1,.,.,CSASPGGAQETQYF,TGCAGTGCTAGTCCTGGCGGTGCACAAGAGACCCAGTACTTC
TRBJ1-2,TRBV9,.,once,CASSVDTAAYGYTF,TGTGCCAGCAGCGTAGATACGGCAGCCTATGGCTACACCTTC
TRBJ2-5,TRBV4-1,.,.,CASSQGGLGGNQETQYF,TGCGCCAGCAGCCAAGGGGGGTTAGGGGGAAACCAAGAGACCCAGTACTTC
TRBJ2-1,TRBV5-1,TRBD2,few,CASSRETSGRRNEQFF,TGCGCCAGCAGCCGAGAGACTAGCGGGAGGCGCAATGAGCAGTTCTTC
TRBJ1-2,TRBV4-1,.,few,CASRQTGSHYGYTF,TGCGCCAGCAGGCAAACAGGTTCTCACTATGGCTACACCTTC
TRBJ2-2,TRBV2,TRBD1,few,CASSVAPGGSGELFF,TGTGCCAGCAGTGTAGCGCCAGGGGGCTCAGGGGAGCTGTTTTTT
TRBJ2-7,TRBV7-2,TRBD1,many,CASRDTGGPSYEQYF,TGTGCCAGCAGGGACACAGGGGGCCCCTCCTACGAGCAGTACTTC
TRBJ1-5,TRBV20-1,.,.,CSARAGENQPQHF,TGCAGTGCTAGGGCGGGCGAGAATCAGCCCCAGCATTTT
TRBJ2-1,TRBV29-1,TRBD1,few,CSVNTGGLYNEQFF,TGCAGCGTAAACACAGGGGGCCTATACAATGAGCAGTTCTTC
TRBJ1-2,TRBV6-1,.,.,CAITEGRTNYGYTF,TGTGCCATTACCGAAGGGAGGACAAACTATGGCTACACCTTC
TRBJ2-7,TRBV18,TRBD2,many,CASSPLAGDEQYF,TGTGCCAGCTCACCACTTGCGGGAGACGAGCAGTACTTC
TRBJ2-2,TRBV20-1,TRBD2,.,CSASIQRLAGNTGELFF,TGCAGTGCTTCCATACAAAGACTAGCGGGAAACACCGGGGAGCTGTTTTTT
TRBJ2-1,TRBV9,.,many,CASSVGSGSGDEQFF,TGTGCCAGCAGCGTAGGGTCAGGGTCTGGGGATGAGCAGTTCTTC
TRBJ1-1,TRBV7-7,.,.,CASSRDTGSEAFF,TGTGCCAGCAGCCGGGACACGGGGAGTGAAGCTTTCTTT
TRBJ1-1,TRBV29-1,TRBD1,.,CSVANRGTEAFF,TGCAGCGTTGCTAACAGGGGCACTGAAGCTTTCTTT
TRBJ1-2,TRBV25-1,TRBD1,.,CVSSESGGGVYYGYTF,TGTGTCAGCAGTGAATCCGGAGGGGGCGTTTACTATGGCTACACCTTC
TRBJ2-1,TRBV20-1,TRBD2,.,CSARVPTSGRNEQFF,TGCAGTGCTAGAGTCCCGACTAGCGGGAGGAATGAGCAGTTCTTC
TRBJ2-5,TRBV3-1,.,few,CASSQDRATEETQYF,TGTGCCAGCAGCCAAGATAGGGCTACCGAGGAGACCCAGTACTTC
TRBJ2-3,TRBV5-1,TRBD2,.,CASSRPGLAGGTDTQYF,TGCGCCAGCAGCCGTCCCGGACTAGCGGGGGGAACAGATACGCAGTATTTT
TRBJ2-1,TRBV20-1,TRBD2,few,CSARDPGTNAYNEQFF,TGCAGTGCGCGTGATCCCGGGACTAACGCCTACAATGAGCAGTTCTTC
TRBJ2-2,TRBV6-1,TRBD1,.,CASTRTGGSTGELFF,TGTGCCAGCACCAGGACAGGGGGCAGCACCGGGGAGCTGTTTTTT
TRBJ2-7,TRBV5-1,TRBD2,.,CASSTILAGSNEQYF,TGCGCCAGCAGCACGATACTAGCGGGATCTAACGAGCAGTACTTC
TRBJ2-1,TRBV5-4,.,.,CASSLVGGTHNEQFF,TGTGCCAGCAGCTTGGTAGGCGGGACTCACAATGAGCAGTTCTTC
TRBJ2-3,TRBV6-6,.,few,CASSYSAYSDTQYF,TGTGCCAGCAGTTACTCGGCGTATTCGGATACGCAGTATTTT
TRBJ2-1,TRBV11-2,.,few,CASSLDPGGAGQFF,TGTGCCAGCAGCTTAGACCCCGGTGGCGCGGGGCAGTTCTTC
TRBJ2-5,TRBV20-1,TRBD1,few,CSAPHRDRGFKTQYF,TGCAGTGCTCCACACCGGGACAGGGGCTTCAAGACCCAGTACTTC
TRBJ2-7,TRBV5-1,.,few,CASSLSGGSYNEQYF,TGTGCCAGCAGTTTATCGGGGGGCTCCTACAATGAGCAGTACTTC
TRBJ1-5,TRBV7-2,.,few,CASSLGAVEGNQPQHF,TGTGCCAGCAGTTTGGGGGCGGTGGAAGGCAATCAGCCCCAGCATTTT
TRBJ1-6,TRBV20-1,.,once,CSTTPAAPGSPLHF,TGCAGTACAACCCCCGCAGCCCCAGGGTCACCCCTCCACTTT